The 10 T cell receptor beta chains in this list originate from one sample, sequenced in a study of blood T cell repertoires in COVID-19. Profiled with immunoSEQ multiplex PCR; TCRdb holds only in-frame clones, not every one. In the table there are some 400,000 clones, approximately 87% of which are singletons. The sample comprised peripheral blood. Every receptor here comes from a woman in her 30s with COVID-19, enrolled during active disease.

The chain combines TRBV3-1 (or the pseudogene TRBV3-2) with TRBJ2-7; 7 bases are a match to TRBD2. Germline-derived CDR1 and CDR2 are LGHDT and YNNKEL (reference sequence). The CDR3 contains 16 residues. Germline trimming cut 1 base from V and 2 bases from J; bases unmatched to any gene: 8. Written as DNA, the CDR3 is TGTGCCAGCAGCCAAGGGGCGAGGGAGGGCCCCTACGAGCAGTACTTC. Residues: CASSQGAREGPYEQYF.

J is TRBJ2-7 and V is TRBV7-9; 10 nucleotides match TRBD1. Losses at the gene ends were 0 bases for V and 2 bases for J; bases not matched to a gene: 1. This CDR3 region has 15 residues. Germline V CDR1 and CDR2: SEHNR, FQNEAQ (reference sequence). The CDR3 spells CASSLAGTGAYEQYF. The CDR3 region has the DNA TGTGCCAGCAGCTTAGCCGGGACAGGGGCCTACGAGCAGTACTTC.

This sequence joins TRBV7-2 and TRBJ1-1, with D perhaps TRBD1 (6 bases). CDR1 SGHTA and CDR2 FQGNSA come from the germline V gene. V was trimmed by 5 bases and J by 5 bases, leaving 15 bases between them. The CDR3 extends over 14 amino acids. In DNA, the CDR3 is TGTGCCAGCAGCCCACGGCCAGGACAGACTGAAGCTTTCTTT. Residues: CASSPRPGQTEAFF.

This clone was detected once. The chain uses TRBV4-2 and TRBJ2-1; possibly TRBD1 for D (6 bases). Trimming pared 0 bases from V and 9 bases from J, leaving 12 bases between. Germline values: CDR1 LGHNA, CDR2 YNFKEQ. The CDR3 totals 14 residues. This chain's CDR3 is CASSQDGGWGEQFF. CDR3 sequence (DNA): TGTGCCAGCAGCCAAGATGGGGGCTGGGGTGAGCAGTTCTTC.

This chain uses TRBV11-2 with TRBJ1-3, with unresolved D. CDR3 length equals 16 residues. V was pared by 6 bases and J by 4 bases, with 19 bases between. Germline loops: CDR1 SGHAT, CDR2 FQNNGV. CDR3 nucleotide sequence: TGTGCCAGCAGGCCCGCGAGGGTCGGTACCGGAAACACCATATATTTT. Encoded protein: CASRPARVGTGNTIYF.

The J gene is TRBJ2-7, the V gene TRBV28; 10 positions agree with TRBD1. CDR1 is MDHEN and CDR2 is SYDVKM in the germline V gene. V lost 4 bases to trimming and J lost 6 bases; unmatched junction nucleotides: 9. This CDR3 region has 15 residues. The DNA for the CDR3 is TGTGCCAGCAGTTCTCAGACAGGGGGCGCGTCCGAGCAGTACTTC. This sequence encodes CASSSQTGGASEQYF.

V and J are TRBV28 and TRBJ2-3, with 8 positions matching TRBD2. Per the germline V gene, CDR1 is MDHEN and CDR2 is SYDVKM. With 2 bases clipped from V and 3 bases from J, the junction kept 10 bases outside the gene matches. This CDR3 region has 17 residues. The DNA for the CDR3 is TGTGCCAGCAGTTTAGACCCTAACCTAGCGGGTACAGATACGCAGTATTTT. This encodes CASSLDPNLAGTDTQYF. Supplemented by reference TRBV28 and TRBJ2-3, the full variable domain reads DVKVTQSSRYLVKRTGEKVFLECVQDMDHENMFWYRQDPGLGLRLIYFSYDVKMKEKGDIPEGYSVSREKKERFSLILESASTNQTSMYLCASSLDPNLAGTDTQYFGPGTRLTVL.

This clone was found once. The rearrangement joins TRBV27 to TRBJ2-1, with 10 positions matching TRBD2. Losses at the gene ends were 4 bases for V and 6 bases for J; bases not matched to a gene: 6. The CDR3 extends over 15 amino acids. In germline, CDR1 is MNHEY, CDR2 SMNVEV (reference sequence). For the CDR3, the DNA is TGTGCCAGCAGTTCGAGCGGGAGGGTTGGCAATGAGCAGTTCTTC. It specifies CASSSSGRVGNEQFF.

The chain carries TRBV7-2 and TRBJ2-7; tentatively, D is TRBD1 (6 bases). Germline lookup yields CDR1 SGHTA and CDR2 FQGNSA. Trimming removed 4 bases from V and 5 bases from J, with 18 bases in between. CDR3 size: 15 residues. In nucleotides, the CDR3 is TGTGCCAGCAGCTCGATAGTTCACAGGGACCACGAGCAGTACTTC. It translates to CASSSIVHRDHEQYF. The whole variable domain, filled in from reference TRBV7-2 and TRBJ2-7, reads GAGVSQSPSNKVTEKGKDVELRCDPISGHTALYWYRQSLGQGLEFLIYFQGNSAPDKSGLPSDRFSAERTGGSVSTLTIQRTQQEDSAVYLCASSSIVHRDHEQYFGPGTRLTVT.

The CDR3 sequence: CASSGQGSGDEQFF. The CDR3 coding sequence is TGTGCCAGTAGTGGCCAGGGGAGTGGAGATGAGCAGTTCTTC. The chain carries TRBV19 and TRBJ2-1; TRBD1 is a possible D gene (6 bases). V lost 5 bases and J 8 bases, leaving 16 bases between the germline ends. CDR1 and CDR2 (germline): LNHDA, SQIVND (reference sequence). CDR3 length: 14 residues.